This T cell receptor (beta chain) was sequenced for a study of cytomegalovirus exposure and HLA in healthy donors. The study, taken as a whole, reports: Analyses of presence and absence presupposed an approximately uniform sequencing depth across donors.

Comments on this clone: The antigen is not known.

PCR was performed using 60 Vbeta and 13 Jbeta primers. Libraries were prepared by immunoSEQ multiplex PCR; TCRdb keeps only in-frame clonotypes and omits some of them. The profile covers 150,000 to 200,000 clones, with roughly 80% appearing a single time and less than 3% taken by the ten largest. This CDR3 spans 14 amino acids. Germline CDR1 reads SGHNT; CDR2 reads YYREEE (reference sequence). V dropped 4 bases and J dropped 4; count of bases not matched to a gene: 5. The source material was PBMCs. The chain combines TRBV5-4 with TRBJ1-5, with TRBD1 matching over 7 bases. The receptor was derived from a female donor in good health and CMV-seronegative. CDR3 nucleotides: TGTGCCAGCAGCCTTGGACAGGAGAATCAGCCCCAGCATTTT. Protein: CASSLGQENQPQHF.